This entry lists 6 T cell receptor beta chains sequenced from one sample in a study of blood T cell repertoires in COVID-19. The method was immunoSEQ multiplex PCR; TCRdb's version includes in-frame clones alone and lacks a portion of them. The data contain tens of thousands of clones, about 86% of them singletons. Material for sequencing was peripheral blood. These receptors originate from an older woman with acute or convalescent COVID-19.

This clone was counted a single time. This chain connects TRBV5-6 to TRBJ1-3; D gene ambiguous. CDR3 length: 14 residues. From germline, CDR1 is SGHDT and CDR2 YYEEEE. The ends were cut back, 3 bases at V and 4 bases at J, with 11 bases in the middle. The CDR3: CASSYSTVGNTIYF. DNA for the CDR3: TGTGCCAGCAGCTACTCAACCGTCGGAAACACCATATATTTT.

This clone has only one observation. The rearrangement uses TRBV2 and TRBJ1-1; a possible D gene is TRBD1 (6 bases). The germline CDR1 and CDR2 sequences are SNHLY and FYNNEI. This CDR3 is built from 12 residues. V was pared by 8 bases and J by 1 base, with 8 bases between. The CDR3, as DNA: TGTGCCAGCGAGACAGGGAACACTGAAGCTTTCTTT. Its translation is CASETGNTEAFF.

The rearrangement joins TRBV20-1 to TRBJ2-1; D not certain. This CDR3 region has 11 residues. Germline V gene data show CDR1 as DFQATT and CDR2 as SNEGSKA (reference sequence). Trimming shortened V by 5 bases and J by 3 bases, and 5 bases separated the two germline ends. The CDR3 is CSAPNYNEQFF. In nucleotides, the CDR3 is TGCAGTGCTCCTAACTACAATGAGCAGTTCTTC.

This sequence joins TRBV18 and TRBJ2-7, with 13 bases lining up with TRBD2. This CDR3 is 15 amino acids long. The germline V gene encodes CDR1 KGHSH and CDR2 LQKENI. Unmatched junction bases numbered 8, after V lost 8 bases and J lost 4 bases. CDR3 sequence (DNA): TGTGCCAGCCGAGGACTAGCGGGAGTGGGGTACGAGCAGTACTTC. Protein sequence: CASRGLAGVGYEQYF.

A single count supports this clone. The V call is TRBV5-1, the J call TRBJ2-5, with 7 nucleotides matching TRBD2. The length of the CDR3 is 15 residues. In germline, CDR1 is SGHRS, CDR2 YFSETQ. The V gene end was trimmed by 1 base and the J gene end by 5 bases; junction bases not matched to a gene: 8. The CDR3 reads CASSLTAGVQETQYF. CDR3 coding DNA: TGCGCCAGCAGCTTGACGGCGGGGGTACAGGAGACCCAGTACTTC.

By share, this clone counts as medium-sized (0.01 to 0.1%). The chain carries TRBV6-2 or TRBV6-3 and TRBJ2-5; TRBD2 matches 8 bases. V shed 6 bases and J 5 bases; nucleotides not matched to a gene: 11. The CDR3 consists of 15 residues. Germline lookup yields CDR1 MNHEY and CDR2 SVGEGT. CDR3 in amino acids: CASSAGLVGGETQYF. CDR3 in DNA: TGTGCCAGCAGCGCGGGACTAGTAGGAGGCGAGACCCAGTACTTC.